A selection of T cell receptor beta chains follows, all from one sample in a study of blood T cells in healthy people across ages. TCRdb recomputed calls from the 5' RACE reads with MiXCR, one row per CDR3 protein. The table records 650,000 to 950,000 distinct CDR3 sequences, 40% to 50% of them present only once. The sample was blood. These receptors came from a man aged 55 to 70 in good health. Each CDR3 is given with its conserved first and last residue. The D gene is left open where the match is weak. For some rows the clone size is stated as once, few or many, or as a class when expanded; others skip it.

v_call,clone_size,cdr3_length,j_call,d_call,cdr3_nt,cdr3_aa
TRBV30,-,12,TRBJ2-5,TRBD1,TGTGCCTGGGAGGGGGCTGGGAAGACCCAGTACTTC,CAWEGAGKTQYF
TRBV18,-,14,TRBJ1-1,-,TGTGCCAGCTCACCAAGTTGGGGAGGGGCTGAAGCTTTCTTT,CASSPSWGGAEAFF
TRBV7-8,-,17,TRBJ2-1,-,TGTGCCAGCAGCTTCCCCGTAAAAGGGCGGTCCTACAATGAGCAGTTCTTC,CASSFPVKGRSYNEQFF
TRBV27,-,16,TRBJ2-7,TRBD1,TGTGCCAGCGGTTCGAGACAGGGAAAAAGCTCCTACGAGCAGTACTTC,CASGSRQGKSSYEQYF
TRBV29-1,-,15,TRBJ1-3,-,TGCAGCGTTGATGGGGACAAGAGCTCTGGAAACACCATATATTTT,CSVDGDKSSGNTIYF
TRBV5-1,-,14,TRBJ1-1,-,TGCGCCAGCAGCCCGACAGTGGGGAACACTGAAGCTTTCTTT,CASSPTVGNTEAFF
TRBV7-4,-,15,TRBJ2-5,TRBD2,TGTGCCAGCAGCTTGAGGACTAGCGGGGAGGAGACCCAGTACTTC,CASSLRTSGEETQYF
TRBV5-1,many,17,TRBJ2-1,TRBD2,TGCGCCAGCAGCCCCCAACCTGTCGGGGGGGGTATCAATGAGCAGTTCTTC,CASSPQPVGGGINEQFF
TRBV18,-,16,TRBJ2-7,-,TGTGCCAGCTCACCACGGTCTGGGGGGTTTGTCTACGAGCAGTACTTC,CASSPRSGGFVYEQYF
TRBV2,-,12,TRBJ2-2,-,TGTGCCAACATGAGGGGCCCCGGGGAGCTGTTTTTT,CANMRGPGELFF
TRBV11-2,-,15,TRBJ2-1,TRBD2,TGTGCCAGCAGCTCACTATTCTCGGGGGGCAATGAGCAGTTCTTC,CASSSLFSGGNEQFF
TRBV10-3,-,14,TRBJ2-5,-,TGTGCCATCAGGGCATGGACAGCAGGAGAGACCCAGTACTTC,CAIRAWTAGETQYF
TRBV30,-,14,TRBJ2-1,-,TGTGCCTGGAGTGGGGACTTTTCCCAAGAGACACAGTTCTTC,CAWSGDFSQETQFF
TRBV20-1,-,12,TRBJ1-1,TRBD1,TGCAGTGCTCAACAGGACAGGGGATTAGCTTTCTTT,CSAQQDRGLAFF
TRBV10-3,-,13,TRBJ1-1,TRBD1,TGTGCCGGCAAACAGGGGATGAACACTGAAGCTTTCTTT,CAGKQGMNTEAFF
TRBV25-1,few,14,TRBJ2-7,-,TGTGCCAGCGGAACCGGGATCGACCGCCACGAGCAGTACTTC,CASGTGIDRHEQYF
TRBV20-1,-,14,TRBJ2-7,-,TGCAGTGCTAGGAGGTCGGGGGAAGGCTACGAGCAGTACTTC,CSARRSGEGYEQYF